There are many counts of the clone carrying this T cell receptor beta chain. Its antigen remains unidentified. RNA transcripts provided the source from which TCR beta CDR3 regions were amplified. With the HTBI primer set, the TCR CDR3 went through a first round of RT-PCR. TCRdb itself ran the multiplex PCR reads through MiXCR, one entry per CDR3 protein. The sample yields approximately 430,000 distinct CDR3 sequences, approximately 14% seen once. Hyperthyroidism patients were newly diagnosed, had disease duration under 2 months, and were aged 18 to 65 years. PBMCs came from 8.5 to 10 ml fresh peripheral blood. This entry comes from a study of T cells in Graves' hyperthyroidism and ophthalmopathy. The study, taken as a whole, reports: Also found in blood were most expanded thyroid clonotypes above 0.001.

The TCR was taken from a young woman with Graves' hyperthyroidism. Specimen: blood.

This CDR3 reads CASSPRRANYGYTF. As DNA, the CDR3 is TGTGCCAGCAGCCCCAGGCGGGCTAACTATGGCTACACCTTC. J is TRBJ1-2 and V is TRBV9; D is ambiguous. Germline V CDR1 and CDR2: SGDLS, YYNGEE. This CDR3 is 14 amino acids long. Trimming pared 4 bases from V and 0 bases from J, leaving 10 bases between.